This TCR beta chain emerged from a study of T cell changes during pregnancy in multiple sclerosis. This table comes from immunoSEQ multiplex PCR, and its TCRdb copy is limited to in-frame clones, with some not included. The profile shows 45,000 to 55,000 clones, about nine tenths of them singletons. CDR3 size: 13 residues. Germline V gene lookup returns CDR1 SQVTM and CDR2 ANQGSEA. The V end lost 0 bases, the J end lost 4 bases, and 9 bases lay between the germline ends. V is TRBV29-1 and J is TRBJ1-1; D is unclear. The TCR was taken from a female donor in good health, enrolled as a control in a pregnancy study. The sample here was CD4+ T cells from peripheral blood mononuclear cells, taken after pregnancy. CDR3 residues: CSVEDRGGTEAFF. CDR3 bases: TGCAGCGTTGAAGATCGGGGTGGCACTGAAGCTTTCTTT.